Presented here are 4 T cell receptor beta chains from one specimen sequenced in a study of T cells in localized non-small cell lung cancer. Using immunoSEQ multiplex PCR, the repertoire was profiled, and TCRdb retains in-frame clones only, with some absent. The sample has over 3,500 clones, approximately 24% seen once. Sample: lung tumor tissue, taken before any cancer treatment. These TCRs come from a woman aged 35 to 70 with stage I lung adenocarcinoma.

This clone was detected only a few times. This sequence joins TRBV6-8 and TRBJ2-1; no reliable D call. The CDR3 totals 12 residues. V was shortened by 5 bases and J by 10 bases, with 12 bases between the two germline ends. Germline V gene lookup returns CDR1 MNHGY and CDR2 SAAAGT. As DNA, the CDR3 is TGTGCCAGCAGTGGTTTGGTGATGGAGCAGTTCTTC. Amino acids: CASSGLVMEQFF.

This clone was detected a few times. CDR3: CASSYAGGPSYEQYF. The CDR3 DNA is TGTGCCAGCAGTTACGCGGGGGGGCCTTCCTACGAGCAGTACTTC. This sequence joins TRBV28 and TRBJ2-7, with 9 bases that match TRBD2. V shed 4 bases, J shed 1 base, and the junction held 5 bases outside the gene matches. CDR3 length: 15 amino acids. In germline, CDR1 is MDHEN, CDR2 SYDVKM. Together with reference TRBV28 and TRBJ2-7, the CDR3 gives the full variable domain: DVKVTQSSRYLVKRTGEKVFLECVQDMDHENMFWYRQDPGLGLRLIYFSYDVKMKEKGDIPEGYSVSREKKERFSLILESASTNQTSMYLCASSYAGGPSYEQYFGPGTRLTVT.

The CDR3 spells CASSQDRSQEQYF. CDR3 sequence (DNA): TGTGCCAGCAGCCAGGACAGGTCCCAGGAGCAGTACTTC. V and J are TRBV7-8 and TRBJ2-7, with 7 bases that match TRBD1. CDR1 is SGHVS, CDR2 FQNEAQ, per germline. V trimming: 5 bases; J trimming: 7 bases; junction bases outside the gene matches: 8. This CDR3 comprises 13 residues.

V gene TRBV9 combines with J gene TRBJ1-2; TRBD1 might be the D (6 bases). The V end was cut by 4 bases, the J end by 8 bases, with 15 bases between. The germline CDR1 and CDR2 sequences are SGDLS and YYNGEE. The CDR3 is made up of 13 amino acids. The CDR3 DNA sequence: TGTGCCAGCAGCCCGAGGGTAGGGGGAGGCTACACCTTC. Residues: CASSPRVGGGYTF.